These 32 T cell receptor beta chains came from one sample sequenced in a study of blood T cell repertoires in COVID-19. TCRdb's copy holds only in-frame clones and misses some; the assay was immunoSEQ multiplex PCR. Of some 74,000 clones listed, approximately 87% were seen once; the top ten hold roughly 18%. Sequencing was done on a sample of peripheral blood. The receptor source for this set is an elderly woman with acute or convalescent COVID-19.

The V gene is TRBV3-1 (or the pseudogene TRBV3-2), the J gene TRBJ2-3; D perhaps matches TRBD2 (6 bases). Germline CDR1 and CDR2: LGHDT and YNNKEL (reference sequence). The V end was cut by 8 bases, the J end by 0 bases, with 9 bases between. The CDR3 runs 13 residues. CDR3 region: CASGGTSTDTQYF. CDR3 nucleotide sequence: TGTGCCAGCGGAGGGACTAGCACAGATACGCAGTATTTT.

This clone was seen a handful of times. This chain uses TRBV3-1 (or the pseudogene TRBV3-2) with TRBJ1-5; D is perhaps TRBD1 (6 bases). Looked up from germline, CDR1 is LGHDT and CDR2 is YNNKEL (reference sequence). V lost 4 bases and J 3 bases, leaving 13 bases between the germline ends. This CDR3 region has 15 residues. The CDR3 is CASSLRGGSNQPQHF. The CDR3 bases are TGTGCCAGCAGCCTTAGGGGGGGTTCCAATCAGCCCCAGCATTTT.

The rearrangement joins TRBV5-1 to TRBJ1-2; TRBD1 agrees at 10 bases. This CDR3 is built from 17 residues. Germline V gene sequence: CDR1 SGHRS, CDR2 YFSETQ. Trimming removed 3 bases from V and 1 base from J; junction bases left unmatched: 9. The CDR3 region has the DNA TGCGCCAGCAGCTCCCGGGACAGGGGACAATATAACTATGGCTACACCTTC. It specifies CASSSRDRGQYNYGYTF.

The rearrangement joins TRBV7-9 to TRBJ1-5; TRBD1 might be the D (6 bases). V gave up 3 bases and J gave up 2 bases, with 11 bases separating them. In germline, CDR1 is SEHNR, CDR2 FQNEAQ (reference sequence). CDR3 length: 15 amino acids. CDR3 residues: CASSLAGVGNQPQHF. The CDR3 nucleotides are TGTGCCAGCAGCTTGGCAGGGGTGGGCAATCAGCCCCAGCATTTT.

The rearrangement joins TRBV4-1 to TRBJ2-5; 12 bases fit TRBD2. The CDR3 totals 16 residues. Trimming cost V 0 bases and J 7 bases; bases outside gene matches: 6. CDR1 and CDR2 (germline): MGHRA, YSYEKL. CDR3 nucleotides: TGCGCCAGCAGCCAAGATCTAGCGGGGGGGCGGGGGACCCAGTACTTC. It translates to CASSQDLAGGRGTQYF.

The chain uses TRBV19 and TRBJ1-5; a weak D match, TRBD1 (5 bases). This CDR3 is built from 16 residues. The V end lost 0 bases, the J end lost 2 bases, and 11 bases lay between the germline ends. Germline lookup yields CDR1 LNHDA and CDR2 SQIVND (reference sequence). This chain's CDR3 is CASSIDIGGGNQPQHF. The CDR3 DNA follows: TGTGCCAGTAGTATAGATATCGGGGGAGGCAATCAGCCCCAGCATTTT.

A word on this clone: The junction departs from the called germline gene at one end, perhaps through a read error. The chain employs TRBV2 and TRBJ1-4, with a possible D match to TRBD1 (6 bases). This CDR3 comprises 14 residues. Germline assignment: CDR1 SNHLY and CDR2 FYNNEI. The CDR3 region has the DNA TGTGCCAGCAGAGCCGGGACAACTATTGAAAAACTGTTTTTT. Amino acid sequence: CASRAGTTIEKLFF.

CDR3 in DNA: TGTGCCAGCAGCTTAGCGGGGGGGCATAGCACAGATACGCAGTATTTT. Its translation: CASSLAGGHSTDTQYF. The chain uses TRBV5-4 and TRBJ2-3, with TRBD2 matching over 10 bases. Germline-derived CDR1 and CDR2 are SGHNT and YYREEE (reference sequence). CDR3 size: 16 residues. Germline trimming cut 2 bases from V and 0 bases from J; bases unmatched to any gene: 3. Drawing the rest from reference TRBV5-4 and TRBJ2-3, the complete variable domain is ETGVTQSPTHLIKTRGQQVTLRCSSQSGHNTVSWYQQALGQGPQFIFQYYREEENGRGNFPPRFSGLQFPNYSSELNVNALELDDSALYLCASSLAGGHSTDTQYFGPGTRLTVL.

This sequence joins TRBV5-1 and TRBJ1-5; D is undetermined. V lost 0 bases to trimming and J lost 0 bases, with 7 bases between them. This CDR3 has 15 amino acids. The germline V gene encodes CDR1 SGHRS and CDR2 YFSETQ. CDR3 coding DNA: TGCGCCAGCAGCTTGGGCCCTAATAGCAATCAGCCCCAGCATTTT. Translated, it gives CASSLGPNSNQPQHF.

V is TRBV4-1 and J is TRBJ1-5; D is ambiguous. V lost 2 bases to trimming and J lost 8 bases, with 10 bases between them. There are 13 residues in the CDR3. Germline V gene data show CDR1 as MGHRA and CDR2 as YSYEKL. CDR3 in DNA: TGCGCCAGCAGCCAATGGCGCGGGGAGCCCCAGCATTTT. Protein sequence: CASSQWRGEPQHF.

This clone was detected a few times. CDR3 region: CASSEAGDGNTIYF. The DNA of the CDR3 is TGTGCCAGCTCAGAAGCGGGTGATGGAAACACCATATATTTT. The chain couples TRBV18 to TRBJ1-3; D remains ambiguous. The CDR3 has 14 amino acids. Germline CDR1 and CDR2: KGHSH and LQKENI. Deletions cut 5 bases from V and 3 bases from J, with 11 bases between.

The chain is built from TRBV2 and TRBJ2-2; 7 bases are shared with TRBD1. V was pared by 6 bases and J by 4 bases, with 8 bases of the junction left unmatched. Germline V gives CDR1 SNHLY, CDR2 FYNNEI. The CDR3 runs to 15 residues. The CDR3 here is CASRENRGVTGELFF. The CDR3, as DNA: TGTGCCAGCAGAGAGAACAGGGGAGTCACCGGGGAGCTGTTTTTT.

This sequence joins TRBV7-8 and TRBJ2-2; 10 bases map to TRBD2. Germline V CDR1 and CDR2: SGHVS, FQNEAQ. The trim removed 5 bases at V and 2 bases at J, leaving 5 bases unmatched. CDR3 length: 16 residues. The CDR3 reads CASSQTSGANTGELFF. In nucleotides, the CDR3 is TGTGCCAGCAGCCAAACTAGCGGGGCAAACACCGGGGAGCTGTTTTTT.

This clone was seen more than once but under ten times. This chain links TRBV6-2 or TRBV6-3 with TRBJ2-2; the match to TRBD1 covers 10 bases. CDR1 is MNHEY, CDR2 SVGEGT, per germline. V lost 6 bases to trimming and J lost 5 bases; unmatched junction nucleotides: 15. CDR3 size: 18 residues. The CDR3 DNA reads as TGTGCCAGCAGCCCGGACTTAGACAGGGGGCGCCGAACCGGGGAGCTGTTTTTT. Translation: CASSPDLDRGRRTGELFF.

This sequence joins TRBV28 and TRBJ1-2; a weak D match, TRBD1 (6 bases). The CDR3 is 13 residues long. Per the germline V gene, CDR1 is MDHEN and CDR2 is SYDVKM. The V end lost 7 bases, the J end lost 7 bases, and 16 bases lay between the germline ends. CDR3 nucleotides: TGTGCCAGCAAGACCCGGACAGACGGTGGCTACACCTTC. Translated: CASKTRTDGGYTF.

Here the CDR3 reads CASSSAGGLSNEKLFF. The CDR3 bases are TGTGCCAGCAGTTCTGCAGGGGGACTGAGTAATGAAAAACTGTTTTTT. The gene calls are TRBV6-5 and TRBJ1-4; 7 bases agree with TRBD1. The CDR3 sequence is 16 residues long. With V trimmed by 4 bases and J by 4 bases, 9 bases remained unmatched. Per the germline V gene, CDR1 is MNHEY and CDR2 is SVGAGI.

The chain combines TRBV5-4 with TRBJ2-3; TRBD2 matches at 13 bases. Unmatched junction bases numbered 10, after V lost 4 bases and J lost 8 bases. The CDR3 is made up of 16 amino acids. Germline lookup yields CDR1 SGHNT and CDR2 YYREEE (reference sequence). Written as DNA, the CDR3 is TGTGCCAGCAGCAGGTTGACTAGCGGGGGGTCCTCTACGCAGTATTTT. This sequence encodes CASSRLTSGGSSTQYF.

The rearrangement links TRBV5-1 to TRBJ2-1; D not resolved. V was cut by 0 bases and J by 7 bases, with 14 bases left in between. CDR3 length equals 15 residues. Germline-derived CDR1 and CDR2 are SGHRS and YFSETQ. The CDR3 nucleotides read TGCGCCAGCAGCTTGGTGGCTAGACCTACGAATGAGCAGTTCTTC. This gives the protein CASSLVARPTNEQFF.

This clone was picked up a small number of times. The chain carries TRBV5-4 and TRBJ1-5; D gene ambiguous. Germline loops: CDR1 SGHNT, CDR2 YYREEE (reference sequence). This CDR3 has 13 residues. The V end lost 4 bases, the J end lost 5 bases, and 10 bases lay between the germline ends. In DNA form, the CDR3 reads TGTGCCAGCAGCCCCGCAGCGGATCAGCCCCAGCATTTT. It specifies CASSPAADQPQHF.

The chain couples TRBV18 to TRBJ2-7, with D perhaps TRBD1 (5 bases). The germline V gene encodes CDR1 KGHSH and CDR2 LQKENI. The length of the CDR3 is 16 residues. V was clipped by 0 bases and J by 7 bases, with 19 bases between them. The CDR3 DNA follows: TGTGCCAGCTCACCACCGGGGCTCGCAGAGGCGAGGGAGCAGTACTTC. Its translation: CASSPPGLAEAREQYF. The full variable domain, completed using reference TRBV18 and TRBJ2-7, is NAGVMQNPRHLVRRRGQEARLRCSPMKGHSHVYWYRQLPEEGLKFMVYLQKENIIDESGMPKERFSAEFPKEGPSILRIQQVVRGDSAAYFCASSPPGLAEAREQYFGPGTRLTVT.

The CDR3: CASSPSLRGDTEAFF. CDR3 coding DNA: TGTGCCAGCTCACCTTCTCTCAGGGGGGACACTGAAGCTTTCTTT. This sequence joins TRBV18 and TRBJ1-1; TRBD1 matches 7 bases. The CDR3 is 15 residues long. Germline trimming cut 3 bases from V and 3 bases from J; bases unmatched to any gene: 7. CDR1 KGHSH and CDR2 LQKENI come from the germline V gene.

This sequence joins TRBV10-3 and TRBJ2-6; 7 nucleotides line up with TRBD1. In germline, CDR1 is ENHRY, CDR2 SYGVKD. This CDR3 is built from 15 residues. The J segment lost 2 bases and the V segment lost 10 bases, leaving 8 bases of the junction unmatched. CDR3 protein: CATRQGSAGANVLTF. CDR3 DNA: TGTGCCACCAGACAGGGATCTGCTGGGGCCAACGTCCTGACTTTC.

The chain is built from TRBV4-1 and TRBJ1-2; D remains unclear. The CDR3 spans 17 residues. Trimming shortened V by 0 bases and J by 1 base, and 15 bases separated the two germline ends. The V gene's germline CDR1 is MGHRA and CDR2 YSYEKL. The DNA for the CDR3 is TGCGCCAGCAGCCAAGAAACCCTAATAAAGCTTAACTATGGCTACACCTTC. Its protein is CASSQETLIKLNYGYTF.

The gene calls are TRBV4-2 and TRBJ1-4; a possible D gene is TRBD1 (5 bases). Trimming removed 0 bases at V and 7 bases at J, with 15 bases between. Germline assignment: CDR1 LGHNA and CDR2 YNFKEQ. This CDR3 is built from 16 residues. This CDR3 reads CASSQESAQGGEKLFF. CDR3 coding DNA: TGTGCCAGCAGCCAAGAATCGGCGCAGGGTGGTGAAAAACTGTTTTTT.

The V and J genes are TRBV7-6 and TRBJ2-1; 7 bases align to TRBD2. The CDR3 runs 15 residues. V lost 5 bases and J lost 3; bases outside the gene matches: 7. In germline, CDR1 is SGHVS, CDR2 FNYEAQ. The CDR3 loop is CASSGRVIGYNEQFF. The CDR3 DNA reads as TGTGCCAGCAGCGGGAGGGTAATCGGCTACAATGAGCAGTTCTTC.

This chain links TRBV10-3 with TRBJ2-5; no reliable D call. V shed 7 bases and J shed 1 base, with 7 bases lying between them. The CDR3 length is 12 residues. Germline V CDR1 and CDR2: ENHRY, SYGVKD. The chain's CDR3 is CAIKNSQETQYF. CDR3 coding DNA: TGTGCCATCAAAAACAGCCAAGAGACCCAGTACTTC.

This chain links TRBV3-1 (or the pseudogene TRBV3-2) with TRBJ2-7, with 13 bases lining up with TRBD2. V lost 4 bases, J lost 0 bases, and 6 bases stayed unmatched. The CDR3 consists of 17 residues. The germline gives CDR1 LGHDT, CDR2 YNNKEL (reference sequence). The CDR3 nucleotides are TGTGCCAGCAGCCGGACTAGCGGGGGCCGAAGCTCCTACGAGCAGTACTTC. Its translation: CASSRTSGGRSSYEQYF.

This chain uses TRBV2 with TRBJ2-3; 10 bases are a match to TRBD2. Germline trimming cut 6 bases from V and 0 bases from J; bases unmatched to any gene: 3. CDR1 SNHLY and CDR2 FYNNEI come from the germline V gene. The length of the CDR3 is 15 residues. The CDR3 sequence is CASSTSGMSTDTQYF. CDR3 nucleotide sequence: TGTGCCAGCAGCACTAGCGGGATGAGCACAGATACGCAGTATTTT.

This clone was picked up a small number of times. The chain combines TRBV24-1 with TRBJ2-1, with a possible D match to TRBD1 (5 bases). This CDR3 contains 16 residues. Germline loops: CDR1 KGHDR, CDR2 SFDVKD. Trimming took 3 bases from V and 0 from J, leaving 11 bases between them. The CDR3 DNA is TGTGCCACCAGTGATGGGGCGGCAAGCTCCTACAATGAGCAGTTCTTC. Residues: CATSDGAASSYNEQFF.

This clone has just a few counts. The V call is TRBV2, the J call TRBJ2-7; D might be TRBD2 (6 bases). The CDR3 loop spans 17 amino acids. The germline gives CDR1 SNHLY, CDR2 FYNNEI. V was pared by 6 bases and J by 0 bases, with 21 bases between. The CDR3 region is CASRITTSSASSYEQYF. CDR3 nucleotides: TGTGCCAGCAGGATAACTACATCTAGCGCTAGCTCCTACGAGCAGTACTTC. The variable domain in full, completed from reference TRBV2 and TRBJ2-7, reads EPEVTQTPSHQVTQMGQEVILRCVPISNHLYFYWYRQILGQKVEFLVSFYNNEISEKSEIFDDQFSVERPDGSNFTLKIRSTKLEDSAMYFCASRITTSSASSYEQYFGPGTRLTVT.

The chain employs TRBV3-1 (or the pseudogene TRBV3-2) and TRBJ1-6; D not resolved. CDR3 size: 13 residues. Germline lookup yields CDR1 LGHDT and CDR2 YNNKEL (reference sequence). V lost 1 base to trimming and J lost 7 bases, with 5 bases between them. The DNA of the CDR3 is TGTGCCAGCAGCCAAGCAGGAAATTCACCCCTCCACTTT. This translates into CASSQAGNSPLHF.

The chain is built from TRBV5-5 and TRBJ2-5; 10 bases match TRBD2. CDR3 size: 15 residues. Germline CDR1 and CDR2: SGHKS and YYEKEE (reference sequence). After removal of 4 bases from V and 1 base from J, the junction contained 4 bases not matched to a gene. The CDR3 is CASSQTSGPQETQYF. The DNA for the CDR3 is TGTGCCAGCAGCCAGACTAGCGGGCCCCAAGAGACCCAGTACTTC.